These T cell receptor beta chains were read from a single sample in a study of blood T cell repertoires in COVID-19. Using immunoSEQ multiplex PCR, the repertoire was profiled, and TCRdb retains in-frame clones only, with some absent. This sample has 250,000 to 300,000 clones, with about nine tenths found just once. Sequencing was carried out using peripheral blood. The receptors were sampled from a woman between 25 and 40 years old with COVID-19, enrolled during active disease. The CDR3 runs from the conserved cysteine through the conserved F or W. The D gene is left open where the match is weak. Clone size appears in some rows only: once, few, many, or a class for an expanded clone.

abundance	v_gene	j_gene	d_gene	CDR3nt	CDR3aa
.	TRBV3-1/TRBV3-2	TRBJ1-1	.	TGTGCCAGCAGCCAAGATCTGATGGGGAGGGCGACTGAAGCTTTCTTT	CASSQDLMGRATEAFF
.	TRBV11-2	TRBJ1-4	.	TGTGCCAGCAGCTTAAGAGAGTGGGAAAAACTGTTTTTT	CASSLREWEKLFF
.	TRBV18	TRBJ1-5	.	TGTGCCAGCTCACTCGGACAGACGAATCAGCCCCAGCATTTT	CASSLGQTNQPQHF
.	TRBV9	TRBJ2-5	TRBD2	TGTGCCAGCAGCGTAGGAGGGAGGGGTGGAGAGACCCAGTACTTC	CASSVGGRGGETQYF
.	TRBV15	TRBJ2-3	.	TGTGCCACCAGCAGAGATTCCTCAGCGGACGGGGATACGCAGTATTTT	CATSRDSSADGDTQYF
.	TRBV5-1	TRBJ1-4	.	TGCGCCAGCAGCTTGGGGGGTGTGGGGGCGAGCTTCGGTGAAAAACTGTTTTTT	CASSLGGVGASFGEKLFF
.	TRBV6-5	TRBJ1-1	.	TGTGCCAGCAGTTCAGGGGATATCACTGAAGCTTTCTTT	CASSSGDITEAFF
.	TRBV5-5	TRBJ1-2	.	TGTGCCAGCAGCTCCAAGCCAGGGGCGGCAGAGAACTATGGCTACACCTTC	CASSSKPGAAENYGYTF
once	TRBV6-2/TRBV6-3	TRBJ1-5	TRBD1	TGTGCCAGCAGCCCTTTTGGACAGGGGCCTAATCAGCCCCAGCATTTT	CASSPFGQGPNQPQHF
.	TRBV4-2	TRBJ2-1	.	TGTGCCAGCAACCCCAGGGCCTCCTACAATGAGCAGTTCTTC	CASNPRASYNEQFF
once	TRBV3-1/TRBV3-2	TRBJ1-6	TRBD1	TGTGCCAGCAGCCAAGGGGGACAGGGTTATTCACCCCTCCACTTT	CASSQGGQGYSPLHF
.	TRBV19	TRBJ1-3	.	TGTGCCAGTAGTAGCGGGACGAGCTCTGGAAACACCATATATTTT	CASSSGTSSGNTIYF
few	TRBV27	TRBJ1-5	TRBD1	TGTGCCAGCAGCCGCGACAGGGAGAGCAATCAGCCCCAGCATTTT	CASSRDRESNQPQHF
.	TRBV19	TRBJ1-2	.	TGTGCCAGTATCAACATTGGCTCTGTTTATGGCTACACCTTC	CASINIGSVYGYTF
.	TRBV4-1	TRBJ1-2	.	TGCGCCAGCAGCCAAGCTCCCAGGGACACAATATATGGCTACACCTTC	CASSQAPRDTIYGYTF
few	TRBV30	TRBJ2-2	.	TGTGCCTGGAATCCGACAGGCGGGGAGCTGTTTTTT	CAWNPTGGELFF
.	TRBV5-6	TRBJ2-5	.	TGTGCCAGCAGCGCGGGACTTGAAGAGACCCAGTACTTC	CASSAGLEETQYF
.	TRBV11-3	TRBJ2-4	.	TGTGCCAGCAGCTTCGGCAGGGGCAACATTCAGTACTTC	CASSFGRGNIQYF
.	TRBV30	TRBJ2-3	.	TGTGCCTGGAGCAGGGTACTGAGCACAGATACGCAGTATTTT	CAWSRVLSTDTQYF
.	TRBV7-2	TRBJ2-5	TRBD1	TGTGCCAGCACACCAGGGACAGCTCAAGAGACCCAGTACTTC	CASTPGTAQETQYF
.	TRBV5-1	TRBJ2-7	.	TGCGCCAGCAAACCCCAGGGTCCCTCCTACGAGCAGTACTTC	CASKPQGPSYEQYF
.	TRBV2	TRBJ2-7	TRBD2	TGTGCCAGCAGTGTAGGATCGGGGACTAGCGGGGTATATTACGAGCAGTACTTC	CASSVGSGTSGVYYEQYF
.	TRBV5-1	TRBJ2-2	TRBD2	TGCGCCAGCAGCTTTTATAGCGGGGGACCCGGGACCGGGGAGCTGTTTTTT	CASSFYSGGPGTGELFF
.	TRBV7-9	TRBJ2-3	TRBD2	TGTGCCAGCAGCCAAACTAGCGGGGGGTTCACAGATACGCAGTATTTT	CASSQTSGGFTDTQYF
.	TRBV19	TRBJ2-1	TRBD2	TGTGCCAGTAGTTGGACTAGCGGGGGGGTCAATGAGCAGTTCTTC	CASSWTSGGVNEQFF
.	TRBV7-9	TRBJ1-1	.	TGTGCCAGCAGCCCCGATAGCCATGCTTTCTTT	CASSPDSHAFF
.	TRBV25-1	TRBJ1-2	TRBD1	TGTGCCAGCAGTCTCCGGGACAGACATGGCTACACCTTC	CASSLRDRHGYTF
once	TRBV28	TRBJ1-1	.	TGTGCCAGTCGAGAGAACACTGAAGCTTTCTTT	CASRENTEAFF
.	TRBV6-5	TRBJ2-7	.	TGTGCCAGCACCATTGTGACAGTCTCCTACGAGCAGTACTTC	CASTIVTVSYEQYF
.	TRBV9	TRBJ2-7	.	TGTGCCAGCAGCGTACGAGTGTTCTCCTACGAGCAGTACTTC	CASSVRVFSYEQYF
.	TRBV11-2	TRBJ2-1	TRBD2	TGTGCCAGCAGCTTAAGGGCCCTAGCGGGGGGGAATGAGCAGTTCTTC	CASSLRALAGGNEQFF
.	TRBV7-2	TRBJ1-2	.	TGTGCCAGCAGCTCCAGGGGCTGGATCGATATTGGCTACACCTTC	CASSSRGWIDIGYTF
.	TRBV3-1/TRBV3-2	TRBJ1-1	.	TGTGCCAGCAGAGGCGGGGCGGAAGCTTTCTTT	CASRGGAEAFF
.	TRBV5-6	TRBJ1-6	.	TGTGCCAGCAGCTTCGGGACAAATTCACCCCTCCACTTT	CASSFGTNSPLHF
once	TRBV6-6	TRBJ2-1	.	TGTGCCAGCAGTACTGGGGGGTCCAATGAGCAGTTCTTC	CASSTGGSNEQFF
few	TRBV25-1	TRBJ1-1	.	TGTGCCAGCCCACTTTTACAGGGCCCGAACACTGAAGCTTTCTTT	CASPLLQGPNTEAFF
.	TRBV5-1	TRBJ2-1	.	TGCGCCAGCAGCTTGGGACTCCCCTTGGAGGAGCAGTTCTTC	CASSLGLPLEEQFF
.	TRBV6-5	TRBJ1-2	.	TGTGCCAGCAGTAAGGGACAATTCTATGGCTACACCTTC	CASSKGQFYGYTF
once	TRBV6-1	TRBJ1-5	.	TGTGCCAGCAGTGCAAAGGTTGTTGACAACCGGAGCAATCAGCCCCAGCATTTT	CASSAKVVDNRSNQPQHF
.	TRBV10-3	TRBJ1-4	.	TGTGCCATCAGTGAGACAGGATCCGAGGGAGGAGAAAAACTGTTTTTT	CAISETGSEGGEKLFF
.	TRBV6-6	TRBJ2-1	.	TGTGCCAGCAGGGTTGGAGGTTCCTACAATGAGCAGTTCTTC	CASRVGGSYNEQFF
.	TRBV28	TRBJ2-5	TRBD2	TGTGCCAGCAGTTCGACTAGCGGGGGGATTATGGAGACCCAGTACTTC	CASSSTSGGIMETQYF
.	TRBV27	TRBJ2-5	TRBD2	TGTGCCAGCAGTTCTCTAGCGGGGGGGCGGACCCAGTACTTC	CASSSLAGGRTQYF
.	TRBV5-5	TRBJ2-7	TRBD1	TGTGCCAGCAGCTTCCGGGACAGTTCAGAGATTCTCTACGAGCAGTACTTC	CASSFRDSSEILYEQYF
.	TRBV10-3	TRBJ2-7	.	TGTGCCATCAGTGAGTCAGGGGGATACGAGCAGTACTTC	CAISESGGYEQYF
.	TRBV19	TRBJ1-5	.	TGTGCCAGTAGTATTTCGGCAGGGGTACATCAGCCCCAGCATTTT	CASSISAGVHQPQHF
.	TRBV3-1/TRBV3-2	TRBJ2-5	TRBD2	TGTGCCAGCAGCCAAGTGTGGGGGGGGTACCAAGAGACCCAGTACTTC	CASSQVWGGYQETQYF
.	TRBV6-5	TRBJ2-7	TRBD2	TGTGCCGCCGGGCGGGGGTCCTACGAGCAGTACTTC	CAAGRGSYEQYF
once	TRBV4-1	TRBJ1-4	.	TGCGCCAGCACCCTGGCCGGCGGGGATGAAAAACTGTTTTTT	CASTLAGGDEKLFF
.	TRBV9	TRBJ2-7	TRBD1	TGTGCCAGCAGCGTAGGGGACAGGGGGCGGAGCGAGCAGTACTTC	CASSVGDRGRSEQYF
.	TRBV18	TRBJ2-4	.	TGTGCCAGCTCACCACAAGCCCGGGTTGACATTCAGTACTTC	CASSPQARVDIQYF